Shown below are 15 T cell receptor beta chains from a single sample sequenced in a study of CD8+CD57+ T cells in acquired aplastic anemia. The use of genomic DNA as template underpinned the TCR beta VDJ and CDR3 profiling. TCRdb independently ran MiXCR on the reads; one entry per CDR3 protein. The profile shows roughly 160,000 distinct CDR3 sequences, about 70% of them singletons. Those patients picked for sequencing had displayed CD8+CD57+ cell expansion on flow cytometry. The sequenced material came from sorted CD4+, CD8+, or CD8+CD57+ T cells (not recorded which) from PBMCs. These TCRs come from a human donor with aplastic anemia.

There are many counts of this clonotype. The CDR3 loop is CASSILSFRRAGVYEQYF. The CDR3 coding sequence is TGTGCCAGTAGTATCTTGTCGTTCCGGCGGGCGGGGGTTTACGAGCAGTACTTC. The J gene is TRBJ2-7, the V gene TRBV19, with 7 bases fitting TRBD2. The germline V gene encodes CDR1 LNHDA and CDR2 SQIVND (reference sequence). V gave up 3 bases and J gave up 4 bases; unmatched junction bases: 18. The CDR3 is made up of 18 amino acids.

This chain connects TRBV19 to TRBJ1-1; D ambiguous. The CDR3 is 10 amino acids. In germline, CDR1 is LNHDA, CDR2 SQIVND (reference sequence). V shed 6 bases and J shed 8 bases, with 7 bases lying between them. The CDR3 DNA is TGTGCCAGTAGGGGCCAGGAAGCTTTCTTT. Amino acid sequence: CASRGQEAFF. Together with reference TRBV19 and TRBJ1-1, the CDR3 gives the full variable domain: DGGITQSPKYLFRKEGQNVTLSCEQNLNHDAMYWYRQDPGQGLRLIYYSQIVNDFQKGDIAEGYSVSREKKESFPLTVTSAQKNPTAFYLCASRGQEAFFGQGTRLTVV.

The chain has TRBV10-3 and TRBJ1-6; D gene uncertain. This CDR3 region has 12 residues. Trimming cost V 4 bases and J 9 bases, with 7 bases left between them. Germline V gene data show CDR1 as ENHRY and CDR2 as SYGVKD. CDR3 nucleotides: TGTGCCATCAGTGTTTTAGGTTCACCCCTCCACTTT. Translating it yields CAISVLGSPLHF.

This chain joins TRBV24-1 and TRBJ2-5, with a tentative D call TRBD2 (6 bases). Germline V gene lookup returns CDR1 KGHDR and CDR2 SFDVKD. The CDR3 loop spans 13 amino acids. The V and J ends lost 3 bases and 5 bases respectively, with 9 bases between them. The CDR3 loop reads CATSDGGWETQYF. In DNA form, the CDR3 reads TGTGCCACCAGTGATGGGGGGTGGGAGACCCAGTACTTC.

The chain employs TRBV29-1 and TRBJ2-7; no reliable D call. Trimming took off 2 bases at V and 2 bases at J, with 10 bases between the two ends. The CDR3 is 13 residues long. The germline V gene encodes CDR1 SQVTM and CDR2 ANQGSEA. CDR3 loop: CSVESAQTYEQYF. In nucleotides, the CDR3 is TGCAGCGTTGAATCGGCGCAGACCTACGAGCAGTACTTC.

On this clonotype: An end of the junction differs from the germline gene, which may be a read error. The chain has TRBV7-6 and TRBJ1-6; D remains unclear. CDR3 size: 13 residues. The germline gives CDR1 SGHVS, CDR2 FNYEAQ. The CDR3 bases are TGTGCCAGCAGCTTAGGAGAGAATTCACCCCTCCACTTC. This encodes CASSLGENSPLHF.

This CDR3 reads CASSSGTYNEQFF. The CDR3, as DNA: TGCGCCAGCAGCTCCGGGACCTACAATGAGCAGTTCTTC. The V call is TRBV5-1, the J call TRBJ2-7; perhaps TRBD2 as D (5 bases). The J call may be mistaken, given a closer DNA end match to TRBJ2-1. Germline CDR1 reads SGHRS; CDR2 reads YFSETQ. CDR3 length: 13 amino acids.

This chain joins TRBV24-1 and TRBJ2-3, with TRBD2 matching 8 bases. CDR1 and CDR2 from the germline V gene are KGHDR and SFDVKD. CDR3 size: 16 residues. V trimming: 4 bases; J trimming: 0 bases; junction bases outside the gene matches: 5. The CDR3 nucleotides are TGTGCCACCAGTGAAGGTAGCGGGGCGAGCACAGATACGCAGTATTTT. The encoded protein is CATSEGSGASTDTQYF.

CDR3 protein: CASSPRTSGYEQYF. The CDR3 DNA follows: TGTGCCAGCAGCCCACGGACTAGCGGCTACGAGCAGTACTTC. The J gene is TRBJ2-7, the V gene TRBV13; TRBD2 matches 10 bases. V was pared by 5 bases and J by 3 bases, with 4 bases of the junction left unmatched. CDR3 length: 14 residues. The V gene's germline CDR1 is PRHDT and CDR2 FYEKMQ (reference sequence).

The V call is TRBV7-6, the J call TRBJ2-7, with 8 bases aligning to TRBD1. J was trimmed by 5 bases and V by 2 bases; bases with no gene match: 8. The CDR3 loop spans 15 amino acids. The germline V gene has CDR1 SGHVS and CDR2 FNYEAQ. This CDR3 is CASSLLAGGKDEQYF. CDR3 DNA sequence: TGTGCCAGCAGCTTACTGGCAGGGGGCAAGGACGAGCAGTACTTC.

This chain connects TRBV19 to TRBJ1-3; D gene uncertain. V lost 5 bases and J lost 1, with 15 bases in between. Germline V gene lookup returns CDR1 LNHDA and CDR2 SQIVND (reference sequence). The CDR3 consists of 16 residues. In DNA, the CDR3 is TGTGCCAGTAGTCCCCCGCTGCGGATATCTGGAAACACCATATATTTT. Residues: CASSPPLRISGNTIYF.

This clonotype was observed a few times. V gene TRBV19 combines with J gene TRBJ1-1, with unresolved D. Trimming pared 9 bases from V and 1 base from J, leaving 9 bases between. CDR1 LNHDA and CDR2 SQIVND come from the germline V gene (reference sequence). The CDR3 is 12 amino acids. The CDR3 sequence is CASQLGNTEAFF. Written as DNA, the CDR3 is TGTGCCAGCCAATTAGGGAACACTGAAGCTTTCTTT.

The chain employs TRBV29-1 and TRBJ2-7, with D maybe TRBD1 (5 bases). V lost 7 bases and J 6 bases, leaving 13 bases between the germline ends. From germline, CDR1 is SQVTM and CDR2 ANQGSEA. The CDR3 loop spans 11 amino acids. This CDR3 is CSARQGTEQYF. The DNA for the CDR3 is TGCAGCGCACGGCAGGGAACCGAGCAGTACTTC.

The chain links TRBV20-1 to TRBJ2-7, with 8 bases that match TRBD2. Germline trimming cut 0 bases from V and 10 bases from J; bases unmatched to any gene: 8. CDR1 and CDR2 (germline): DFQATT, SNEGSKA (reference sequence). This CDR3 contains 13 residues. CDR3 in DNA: TGCAGTGCTAGAGACGACGGGGGGGCAAACCAGTACTTC. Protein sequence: CSARDDGGANQYF.

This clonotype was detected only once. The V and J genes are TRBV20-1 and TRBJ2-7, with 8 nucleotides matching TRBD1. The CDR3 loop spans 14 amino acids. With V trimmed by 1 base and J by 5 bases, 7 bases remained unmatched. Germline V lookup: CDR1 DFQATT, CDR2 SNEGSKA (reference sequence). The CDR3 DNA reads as TGCAGTGCTAGAGCCCGGACAGGGATGAACGAGCAGTACTTC. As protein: CSARARTGMNEQYF.